Following are 10 T cell receptor beta chains from one sample sequenced in a study of T cell responses to AZD1222 COVID-19 vaccine. Libraries were prepared by immunoSEQ multiplex PCR; TCRdb keeps only in-frame clonotypes and omits some of them. The sample lists about 180,000 clones; roughly nine tenths were seen once. The sequencing here drew on peripheral blood, taken on day 0 of AZD1222 vaccination. Receptors were obtained from an adult in good health.

The V gene is TRBV11-2, the J gene TRBJ2-1; 12 bases line up with TRBD2. Germline loops: CDR1 SGHAT, CDR2 FQNNGV. The junction had 2 bases not matched to a gene; V was cut back by 3 bases and J by 8 bases. The CDR3 is made up of 14 amino acids. The CDR3 sequence: CASSFLAGGHEQFF. The CDR3 DNA is TGTGCCAGCAGCTTTCTAGCGGGAGGGCATGAGCAGTTCTTC. Looking up the rest from reference TRBV11-2 and TRBJ2-1 gives the full variable domain: EAGVAQSPRYKIIEKRQSVAFWCNPISGHATLYWYQQILGQGPKLLIQFQNNGVVDDSQLPKDRFSAERLKGVDSTLKIQPAKLEDSAVYLCASSFLAGGHEQFFGPGTRLTVL.

This chain connects TRBV19 to TRBJ2-7; D unresolved. Trimming stripped 4 bases from V and 3 bases from J, with 22 bases between. This CDR3 contains 17 residues. Germline-derived CDR1 and CDR2 are LNHDA and SQIVND (reference sequence). Written as DNA, the CDR3 is TGTGCCAGTAGTACTCCCCGGAGTAGCCGCCAATACTACGAGCAGTACTTC. It encodes CASSTPRSSRQYYEQYF.

The rearrangement links TRBV18 to TRBJ1-6; a possible D gene is TRBD1 (6 bases). In germline, CDR1 is KGHSH, CDR2 LQKENI. The V end lost 6 bases, the J end lost 10 bases, and 22 bases lay between the germline ends. The CDR3 is 16 residues long. The CDR3 here is CASSQNRASGESPLHF. CDR3 sequence (DNA): TGTGCCAGCTCTCAAAACAGGGCATCAGGGGAGTCACCCCTCCACTTT.

The gene calls are TRBV19 and TRBJ1-2; D call uncertain. V shed 6 bases and J shed 4 bases, with 15 bases lying between them. This CDR3 has 14 residues. Germline values: CDR1 LNHDA, CDR2 SQIVND (reference sequence). DNA for the CDR3: TGTGCCAGTAGGGAGGAGGGCCGGAGCTATGGCTACACCTTC. Translation gives CASREEGRSYGYTF.

The chain has TRBV2 and TRBJ2-7; either TRBD1 or TRBD2 may fit D (5 bases each). The CDR3 is 13 residues long. Trimming pared 7 bases from V and 7 bases from J, leaving 17 bases between. CDR1 is SNHLY, CDR2 FYNNEI, per germline. The CDR3 is CASMGELGEEQYF. The CDR3 bases are TGTGCCAGCATGGGGGAGTTAGGGGAGGAGCAGTACTTC.

The chain carries TRBV14 and TRBJ1-3; D remains ambiguous. V was shortened by 2 bases and J by 7 bases, with 15 bases between the two germline ends. Germline V gene sequence: CDR1 SGHDN, CDR2 FVKESK. The CDR3 runs 15 residues. Written as DNA, the CDR3 is TGTGCCAGCAGCCAAAGTTCCTTCCTACGGAACACCATATATTTT. It codes for CASSQSSFLRNTIYF.

This clone was picked up one time. This chain joins TRBV28 and TRBJ2-3, with 9 bases that match TRBD2. The ends lost 7 bases at V and 4 bases at J; junction bases unmatched: 15. The germline CDR1 and CDR2 sequences are MDHEN and SYDVKM. The CDR3 contains 17 residues. Written as DNA, the CDR3 is TGTGCCAGCACCCCCTTAGGTATAGCGGGAGTTGCAGATACGCAGTATTTT. Its translation is CASTPLGIAGVADTQYF.

This chain connects TRBV27 to TRBJ1-5; D is unclear. V was cut by 0 bases and J by 0 bases, with 12 bases left in between. The CDR3 length is 17 residues. Germline-derived CDR1 and CDR2 are MNHEY and SMNVEV (reference sequence). The CDR3 nucleotides read TGTGCCAGCAGTTTATCATGGGGTTATAATAGCAATCAGCCCCAGCATTTT. Its translation is CASSLSWGYNSNQPQHF.

The chain couples TRBV7-2 to TRBJ1-1; 7 bases line up with TRBD1. The J segment lost 2 bases and the V segment lost 8 bases, leaving 8 bases of the junction unmatched. The CDR3 is made up of 14 amino acids. Germline CDR1 and CDR2: SGHTA and FQGNSA. CDR3: CASRRGTENTEAFF. In DNA form, the CDR3 reads TGTGCCAGCCGGAGGGGGACAGAAAACACTGAAGCTTTCTTT.

The chain uses TRBV12-1 and TRBJ2-7. TRBV12-1 is a pseudogene. The CDR3 is 12 residues long. CDR3 nucleotide sequence: TGTGCCAGCAGCCATGACCCCTACGAGCAGTACGTC. Its translation: CASSHDPYEQYV.